Below, 24 T cell receptor beta chains from the same sample are listed, as sequenced in a study of T-cell reconstitution after alpha-beta-depleted transplantation in children. Unique molecular identifiers were incorporated when the TCRbeta library was constructed. TCRdb reanalysed the PCR reads using MiXCR and keeps one entry per CDR3 protein. The profile shows fewer than 1 million distinct CDR3 sequences, 16% of them singletons. This specimen consisted of PBMCs, mostly from graft donor cells, obtained 360 days after TCRalphabeta/CD19-depleted stem cell transplant. The receptors stem from a male patient younger than 18 who had a stem cell transplant for acute lymphoblastic leukemia, so the T cells may come from the graft donor.

This clonotype showed up just a few times. This chain connects TRBV12-3 or TRBV12-4 to TRBJ2-7; 7 bases are a match to TRBD2. The CDR3 runs 14 residues. The V gene end was trimmed by 8 bases and the J gene end by 7 bases; junction bases not matched to a gene: 14. CDR3 nucleotides: TGTGCCAGCGGAAGGGACTACCCTCTCATGGAGCAGTACTTC. Translated: CASGRDYPLMEQYF.

This chain joins TRBV7-3 and TRBJ2-7; D call uncertain. Germline V lookup: CDR1 SGHTA, CDR2 FQGTGA. The CDR3 runs 13 residues. Trimming stripped 3 bases from V and 2 bases from J, with 8 bases between. The CDR3 sequence: CASSLYGAYEQYF. CDR3 nucleotide sequence: TGTGCCAGCAGCTTGTATGGGGCCTACGAGCAGTACTTC. The full variable domain, its missing parts supplied by reference TRBV7-3 and TRBJ2-7, is GAGVSQTPSNKVTEKGKYVELRCDPISGHTALYWYRQSLGQGPEFLIYFQGTGAADDSGLPNDRFFAVRPEGSVSTLKIQRTERGDSAVYLCASSLYGAYEQYFGPGTRLTVT.

This clonotype showed up many times. The V call is TRBV13, the J call TRBJ2-1; 11 positions agree with TRBD2. Looked up from germline, CDR1 is PRHDT and CDR2 is FYEKMQ (reference sequence). V lost 5 bases, J lost 5 bases, and 5 bases stayed unmatched. The CDR3 loop spans 15 amino acids. This CDR3 is CASSIGTSGNNEQFF. For the CDR3, the DNA is TGTGCCAGCAGCATTGGGACTAGCGGCAACAATGAGCAGTTCTTC.

The J gene is TRBJ2-5, the V gene TRBV28; TRBD1 or TRBD2 may be the D gene (7 bases each). V gave up 8 bases and J gave up 2 bases, with 18 bases separating them. The CDR3 runs to 15 residues. CDR1 and CDR2 from the germline V gene are MDHEN and SYDVKM. CDR3 loop: CASRGRGQKQETQYF. The CDR3 DNA is TGTGCCAGCCGGGGGAGGGGGCAAAAACAAGAGACCCAGTACTTC.

This clonotype was counted between two and nine times. This CDR3 is CASSQTGFVDTQYF. The CDR3 DNA reads TGCGCCAGCAGCCAAACCGGGTTCGTCGATACGCAGTATTTT. V gene TRBV4-1 combines with J gene TRBJ2-3; D not resolved. Between the trimmed V and J ends, which lost 2 bases and 6 bases, there was a span of 12 bases. In germline, CDR1 is MGHRA, CDR2 YSYEKL. This CDR3 is 14 amino acids long.

V usage is TRBV2 and J usage is TRBJ2-2; D unclear. The ends were cut back, 8 bases at V and 1 base at J, with 20 bases in the middle. This CDR3 contains 17 residues. Germline CDR1 reads SNHLY; CDR2 reads FYNNEI. CDR3 sequence (DNA): TGTGCCAGCTCTGAGAACTTACAGACACTGAACACCGGGGAGCTGTTTTTT. It yields the protein CASSENLQTLNTGELFF.

The chain recombines TRBV5-1 with TRBJ1-2; no clear D. This CDR3 spans 14 amino acids. V was trimmed by 4 bases and J by 6 bases, leaving 16 bases between them. CDR1 SGHRS and CDR2 YFSETQ come from the germline V gene. CDR3 sequence reads: CASSLPGEWDGYTF. The CDR3 DNA is TGCGCCAGCAGCCTCCCCGGGGAATGGGATGGCTACACCTTC.

In its sample, this clonotype was seen a few times. V gene TRBV4-2 combines with J gene TRBJ2-5, with 16 positions matching TRBD2. CDR3 size: 18 residues. V was clipped by 1 base and J by 5 bases; unmatched bases: 7. Per germline, CDR1 LGHNA and CDR2 YNFKEQ. CDR3 amino acids: CASSQASGTSGRAETQYF. CDR3 coding DNA: TGTGCCAGCAGCCAAGCCTCCGGGACTAGCGGGAGGGCCGAGACCCAGTACTTC.

This clonotype was observed a handful of times. This chain uses TRBV12-3 or TRBV12-4 with TRBJ2-7; no definite D call. V was pared by 5 bases and J by 7 bases, with 21 bases between. This CDR3 contains 15 residues. CDR3 nucleotides: TGTGCCAGCAGTGATGCAGGCCACGTCTCTAGGGAGCAGTACTTC. Its protein product is CASSDAGHVSREQYF.

The chain recombines TRBV5-6 with TRBJ2-2; a weak D match, TRBD1 (6 bases). Between the trimmed V and J ends, which lost 4 bases and 7 bases, there was a span of 14 bases. The CDR3 consists of 14 residues. The germline V gene encodes CDR1 SGHDT and CDR2 YYEEEE. The CDR3 DNA reads as TGTGCCAGCAGCCGGTTACAGGGTAACGGGGAGCTGTTTTTT. Encoded protein: CASSRLQGNGELFF.

The chain uses TRBV14 and TRBJ1-4; D gene ambiguous. From germline, CDR1 is SGHDN and CDR2 FVKESK. Trimming left V 0 bases short and J 4 bases short, with 9 bases between. This CDR3 has 15 amino acids. The CDR3 DNA reads as TGTGCCAGCAGCCAAGAAAGCAGAGTTAATGAAAAACTGTTTTTT. Protein product: CASSQESRVNEKLFF. The full variable domain, its missing parts supplied by reference TRBV14 and TRBJ1-4, is EAGVTQFPSHSVIEKGQTVTLRCDPISGHDNLYWYRRVMGKEIKFLLHFVKESKQDESGMPNNRFLAERTGGTYSTLKVQPAELEDSGVYFCASSQESRVNEKLFFGSGTQLSVL.

The J gene is TRBJ2-7, the V gene TRBV29-1; D may correspond to TRBD1 or TRBD2 (6 bases each). CDR1 is SQVTM and CDR2 is ANQGSEA in the germline V gene. The CDR3 covers 15 residues. V shed 6 bases and J shed 2 bases, with 20 bases lying between them. CDR3: CSVLGGRGRTYEQYF. CDR3 DNA: TGCAGCGTCCTGGGGGGCAGGGGAAGGACCTACGAGCAGTACTTC.

This chain connects TRBV29-1 to TRBJ2-1; 9 bases are shared with TRBD1. V lost 6 bases to trimming and J lost 1 base; unmatched junction nucleotides: 4. CDR1 and CDR2 (germline): SQVTM, ANQGSEA. The CDR3 runs to 14 residues. CDR3 DNA: TGCAGCGTGATGGACAGGGGTTCCTACAATGAGCAGTTCTTC. This sequence encodes CSVMDRGSYNEQFF.

The rearrangement links TRBV20-1 to TRBJ2-1, with D perhaps TRBD1 or TRBD2 (5 bases each). Per the germline V gene, CDR1 is DFQATT and CDR2 is SNEGSKA (reference sequence). With 3 bases removed from V and 10 bases from J, the gap between germline ends came to 22 bases. The CDR3 spans 15 residues. CDR3 amino acids: CSARRPWWKGPEQFF. DNA for the CDR3: TGCAGTGCTAGGAGGCCGTGGTGGAAGGGACCGGAGCAGTTCTTC.

This chain connects TRBV10-3 to TRBJ2-5; D remains unclear. Trimming left V 10 bases short and J 2 bases short, with 17 bases between. There are 14 residues in the CDR3. Germline CDR1 and CDR2: ENHRY and SYGVKD. The CDR3 coding sequence is TGTGCCACCTCTGTCCCTACATTGCAAGAGACCCAGTACTTC. It specifies CATSVPTLQETQYF.

This sequence joins TRBV2 and TRBJ1-1; tentatively, D is TRBD1 (6 bases). There are 15 residues in the CDR3. CDR1 SNHLY and CDR2 FYNNEI come from the germline V gene. Trimming cost V 5 bases and J 0 bases, with 13 bases left between them. This chain's CDR3 is CASSFLRDMNTEAFF. DNA of the CDR3: TGTGCCAGCAGTTTCCTCCGGGACATGAACACTGAAGCTTTCTTT.

This clonotype has at least ten counts. This rearrangement joins TRBV29-1 to TRBJ2-7, with D perhaps TRBD1 (5 bases). The CDR3 totals 14 residues. V was shortened by 2 bases and J by 5 bases, with 16 bases between the two germline ends. Germline V gives CDR1 SQVTM, CDR2 ANQGSEA. CDR3 protein: CSVEQGAKSHEQYF. Here the CDR3 DNA reads TGCAGCGTTGAACAGGGCGCCAAATCCCACGAGCAGTACTTC.

The chain links TRBV20-1 to TRBJ2-3; TRBD2 aligns across 12 bases. V gave up 6 bases and J gave up 1 base; unmatched junction bases: 11. Germline CDR1 and CDR2: DFQATT and SNEGSKA (reference sequence). The CDR3 is 17 residues long. This CDR3 is CSAPGLAGRAGTDTQYF. In DNA form, the CDR3 reads TGCAGTGCCCCAGGACTAGCGGGACGAGCGGGCACAGATACGCAGTATTTT.

V usage is TRBV12-3 or TRBV12-4 and J usage is TRBJ2-3; TRBD1 matches 7 bases. CDR3 length equals 15 residues. V gave up 4 bases and J gave up 3 bases; unmatched junction bases: 7. The CDR3, as DNA: TGTGCCAGCAGTTCACAGGGGCTGGGTACAGATACGCAGTATTTT. It yields the protein CASSSQGLGTDTQYF.

The sample holds a few counts of this clonotype. This sequence joins TRBV12-3 or TRBV12-4 and TRBJ2-2, with D perhaps matching TRBD2 (5 bases). V lost 6 bases, J lost 5 bases, and 16 bases lay in between. The CDR3 has 15 amino acids. The CDR3 sequence is CASSHPVGETGELFF. For the CDR3, the DNA is TGTGCCAGCAGCCACCCCGTCGGGGAGACCGGGGAGCTGTTTTTT.

This clonotype was detected a few times. The chain employs TRBV12-3 or TRBV12-4 and TRBJ2-1, with no clear D. The CDR3 is 13 amino acids. V lost 6 bases and J 4 bases, leaving 10 bases between the germline ends. The CDR3 nucleotides are TGTGCCAGCAGGAATGGGATGTACAATGAGCAGTTCTTC. This sequence encodes CASRNGMYNEQFF.

The chain couples TRBV7-3 to TRBJ2-7; the D gene is possibly TRBD1 (6 bases). The V end was cut by 1 base, the J end by 5 bases, with 18 bases between. Germline assignment: CDR1 SGHTA and CDR2 FQGTGA. The CDR3 is 16 amino acids. The CDR3 coding sequence is TGTGCCAGCAGCTTAAACCCAGCATCTAACAGGGACGAGCAGTACTTC. This gives the protein CASSLNPASNRDEQYF.

The table lists this clonotype with a few counts. Here the CDR3 reads CASSRELLALNTGELFF. For the CDR3, the DNA is TGTGCCAGCAGCAGGGAGTTACTAGCGTTGAACACCGGGGAGCTGTTTTTT. The chain is built from TRBV21-1 and TRBJ2-2; TRBD2, the D gene given by the table, was not confirmed from the DNA. TRBV21-1 constitutes a pseudogene. This CDR3 is 17 amino acids long.

The chain couples TRBV2 to TRBJ2-7, with D unclear. This CDR3 is built from 15 residues. Germline CDR1 SNHLY, CDR2 FYNNEI. V lost 2 bases to trimming and J lost 0 bases, with 11 bases between them. As DNA, the CDR3 is TGTGCCAGCAGTGAACGGCTATTCAGCTCCTACGAGCAGTACTTC. It specifies CASSERLFSSYEQYF.